A selection of T cell receptor beta chains follows, all from one sample in a study of T-cell reconstitution after alpha-beta-depleted transplantation in children. TCRdb used MiXCR to reprocess the PCR reads, holding one entry per CDR3 protein. The sample lists fewer than 550,000 distinct CDR3 sequences, roughly 10% occurring once. The specimen was PBMCs, collected before TCRalphabeta/CD19-depleted stem cell transplant. All receptors derive from a child aged 2-15 years with inherited bone marrow failure, due to receive a stem cell transplant. CDR3s include the opening cysteine and the closing phenylalanine or tryptophan. D genes are given only for firm matches. Clone size is not always given. Where it is, it says once, few, many or a class for expanded clones.

>TRBV12-3/TRBV12-4|.|TRBJ2-3|many
CASSFASRSTDTQYF
TGTGCCAGCAGTTTCGCCTCTAGGAGCACAGATACGCAGTATTTT
>TRBV30|TRBD1|TRBJ1-2|few
CAWTTRDRPIGWWNYGYTF
TGTGCCTGGACCACCAGGGACAGGCCAATTGGGTGGTGGAACTATGGCTACACCTTC
>TRBV4-3|TRBD1|TRBJ2-1|many
CASSQERDSLYNEQFF
TGCGCCAGCAGCCAAGAACGGGACAGTCTTTACAATGAGCAGTTCTTC
>TRBV7-9|TRBD1|TRBJ1-3|many
CASSLGTGRHSGNTIYF
TGTGCCAGCAGCTTGGGGACAGGGCGACACTCTGGAAACACCATATATTTT
>TRBV7-2|TRBD1|TRBJ2-1|many
CASSFTGGLSYNEQFF
TGTGCCAGCAGCTTTACAGGGGGCCTCTCCTACAATGAGCAGTTCTTC
>TRBV12-3/TRBV12-4|.|TRBJ1-3|many
CASTGTSGNTIYF
TGTGCCAGCACAGGTACATCTGGAAACACCATATATTTT
>TRBV11-2|.|TRBJ2-7|many
CASSLILAGEQYF
TGTGCCAGCAGCTTGATCCTCGCTGGAGAGCAGTACTTC
>TRBV29-1|.|TRBJ2-5|many
CSVVGGGYETQYF
TGCAGCGTTGTTGGAGGGGGCTATGAGACCCAGTACTTC
>TRBV27|.|TRBJ2-7|many
CASSLARSDMGAYEQYF
TGTGCCAGCAGTTTAGCCCGCAGTGACATGGGCGCCTACGAGCAGTACTTC
>TRBV20-1|.|TRBJ2-1|many
CSAHLRGNEQFF
TGCAGTGCTCATTTAAGGGGGAACGAGCAGTTCTTC
>TRBV4-1|TRBD2|TRBJ2-2|many
CASSQDAASGYTGELFF
TGCGCCAGCAGCCAAGATGCGGCTAGCGGGTACACCGGGGAGCTGTTTTTT
>TRBV20-1|TRBD2|TRBJ2-3|few
CSAVAGGPTDTQYF
TGCAGTGCGGTAGCGGGAGGCCCCACAGATACGCAGTATTTT
>TRBV27|TRBD2|TRBJ2-7|.
CASSPGLVLYEQYF
TGTGCCAGCAGTCCCGGACTAGTCCTCTACGAGCAGTACTTC
>TRBV5-6|.|TRBJ2-5|many
CASSLKGTETQYF
TGTGCCAGCAGCTTGAAAGGGACCGAGACCCAGTACTTC
>TRBV20-1|.|TRBJ1-1|many
CSARDGGTNTEAFF
TGCAGTGCTAGAGATGGGGGGACGAACACTGAAGCTTTCTTT
>TRBV9|.|TRBJ1-3|many
CASSVALGNTIYF
TGTGCCAGCAGCGTCGCTCTCGGAAACACCATATATTTT
>TRBV27|TRBD2|TRBJ2-3|many
CASSFGAGALDTQYF
TGTGCCAGCAGTTTCGGCGCGGGAGCGTTAGATACGCAGTATTTT
>TRBV24-1|TRBD1|TRBJ1-5|many
CATSEGPGQGRWSGNQPQHF
TGTGCCACCAGTGAGGGACCGGGACAGGGGCGTTGGAGTGGCAATCAGCCCCAGCATTTT
>TRBV11-1|TRBD1|TRBJ2-6|many
CASSLGWGQGASGANVLTF
TGTGCCAGCAGCTTAGGCTGGGGACAGGGGGCCAGTGGGGCCAACGTCCTGACTTTC
>TRBV4-3|.|TRBJ2-2|many
CASSQAGWEGTGELFF
TGCGCCAGCAGCCAAGCTGGGTGGGAAGGTACCGGGGAGCTGTTTTTT
>TRBV5-1|TRBD2|TRBJ2-5|many
CASSLMSSGQETQYF
TGCGCCAGCAGCTTGATGTCTAGCGGACAAGAGACCCAGTACTTC
>TRBV20-1|.|TRBJ1-2|many
CSARDRAYGYTF
TGCAGTGCTAGAGATCGGGCCTATGGCTACACCTTC
>TRBV7-2|TRBD2|TRBJ2-4|many
CASSLPLGREFDIQYF
TGTGCCAGCAGCTTACCACTAGGGCGGGAGTTTGACATTCAGTACTTC
>TRBV4-3|TRBD1|TRBJ2-3|.
CASSQDPQGASTDTQYF
TGCGCCAGCAGCCAAGACCCCCAGGGGGCCAGCACAGATACGCAGTATTTT
>TRBV21-1|.|TRBJ2-5|many
CASSQLRERTARHQETQYF
TGTGCCAGCAGCCAACTCAGGGAAAGGACAGCAAGGCACCAAGAGACCCAGTACTTC
>TRBV24-1|.|TRBJ2-1|.
CATSDPDIYNEQFF
TGTGCCACCAGTGACCCAGATATTTACAATGAGCAGTTCTTC
>TRBV6-2/TRBV6-3|TRBD2|TRBJ2-1|many
CASRGFGLADSYNEQFF
TGTGCCAGCAGGGGGTTCGGACTAGCGGACTCCTACAATGAGCAGTTCTTC
>TRBV20-1|.|TRBJ2-5|.
CSASYNGRFQETQYF
TGCAGTGCTAGTTATAACGGGCGATTCCAAGAGACCCAGTACTTC
>TRBV2|.|TRBJ1-1|many
CASSDTNTEAFF
TGTGCCAGCAGTGATACGAACACTGAAGCTTTCTTT